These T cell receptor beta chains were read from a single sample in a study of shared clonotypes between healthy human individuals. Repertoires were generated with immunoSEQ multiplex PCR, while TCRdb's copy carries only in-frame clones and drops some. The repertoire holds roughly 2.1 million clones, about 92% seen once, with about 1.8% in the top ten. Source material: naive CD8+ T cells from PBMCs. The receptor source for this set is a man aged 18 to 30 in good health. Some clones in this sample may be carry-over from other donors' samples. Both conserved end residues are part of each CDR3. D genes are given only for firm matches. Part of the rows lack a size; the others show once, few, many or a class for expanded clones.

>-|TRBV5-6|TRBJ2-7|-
TGTGCCAGCAGCTCGGGACCTTACGAGCAGTACTTC
CASSSGPYEQYF
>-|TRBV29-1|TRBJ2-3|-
TGCAGCGTGGACCGTATAGATACGCAGTATTTT
CSVDRIDTQYF
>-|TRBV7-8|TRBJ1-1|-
TGTGCCAGCAGCAAAGGGGGTACGAACACTGAAGCTTTCTTT
CASSKGGTNTEAFF
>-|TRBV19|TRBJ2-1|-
TGTGCCAGTAGTATGGTGGGAGCGGACAATGAGCAGTTCTTC
CASSMVGADNEQFF
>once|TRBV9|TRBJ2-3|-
TGTGCCAGCAGCGTAGGCGGCGGCCGTCCAAGCACAGATACGCAGTATTTT
CASSVGGGRPSTDTQYF
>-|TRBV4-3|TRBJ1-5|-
TGCGCCAGCAGCCAATTACTAGGAGGCAATCAGCCCCAGCATTTT
CASSQLLGGNQPQHF
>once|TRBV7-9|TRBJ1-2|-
TGTGCCAGCAGCCCCCGGGACAAGAGCAACTATGGCTACACCTTC
CASSPRDKSNYGYTF
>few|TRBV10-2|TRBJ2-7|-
TGCGCCAGCAGTGAGGGACAATCCTACGAGCAGTACTTC
CASSEGQSYEQYF
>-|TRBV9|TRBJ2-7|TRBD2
TGTGCCAGCAGCCCGGGAGGCCACGAGCAGTACTTC
CASSPGGHEQYF
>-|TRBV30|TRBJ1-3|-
TGTGCCTGGAACAGGGTGCCTGGAAACACCATATATTTT
CAWNRVPGNTIYF
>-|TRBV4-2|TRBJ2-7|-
TGTGCCAGCAGCCAAGTTCTTGCTTCCTCCTACGAGCAGTACTTC
CASSQVLASSYEQYF
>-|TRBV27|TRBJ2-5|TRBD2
TGTGCCAGCAGTTTACGGACTAGCGGGAGGGTTGCAGAGACCCAGTACTTC
CASSLRTSGRVAETQYF
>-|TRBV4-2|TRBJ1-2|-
TGTGCCAGCAGCCAGAAGGGACCCGGTGACCTCTATGGCTACACCTTC
CASSQKGPGDLYGYTF
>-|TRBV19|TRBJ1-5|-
TGTGCCAGTAGTATAGTGCCCACGGGACCAGGTCAGCCCCAGCATTTT
CASSIVPTGPGQPQHF
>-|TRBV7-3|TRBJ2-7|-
TGTGCCAGCAGCCGCCTAGCTGAGGGCGAGCAGTACTTC
CASSRLAEGEQYF
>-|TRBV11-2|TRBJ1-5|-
TGTGCCAGCAGCGAAGTGGGCACGGGGGGGCCCAATCAGCCCCAGCATTTT
CASSEVGTGGPNQPQHF
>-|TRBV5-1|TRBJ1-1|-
TGCGCCAGCAGCTTGGCCGGGACATTGAACACTGAAGCTTTCTTT
CASSLAGTLNTEAFF
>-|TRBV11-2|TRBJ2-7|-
TGTGCCAGCAGCTTTTCCGGGAACCAGTACGAGCAGTACTTC
CASSFSGNQYEQYF
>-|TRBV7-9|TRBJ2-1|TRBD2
TGTGCCAGCAGCTTAGCGCCTGGACTAGCGGGTAATGAGCAGTTCTTC
CASSLAPGLAGNEQFF
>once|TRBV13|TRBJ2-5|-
TGTGCCAGCAGCTTAACGGGTGTGATGAAGACCCAGTACTTC
CASSLTGVMKTQYF
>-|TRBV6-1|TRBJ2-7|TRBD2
TGTGCCAGCAGACCCGGACTAGCGGGAACGGAAGAGCAGTACTTC
CASRPGLAGTEEQYF
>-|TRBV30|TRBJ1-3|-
TGTGCCTGGAGGTTCTCTGGAAACACCATATATTTT
CAWRFSGNTIYF
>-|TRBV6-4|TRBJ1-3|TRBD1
TGTGCCAGCAGTGATTGGCGCGGGACAGGGTCCTCTGGAAACACCATATATTTT
CASSDWRGTGSSGNTIYF
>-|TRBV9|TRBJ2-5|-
TGTGCCAGCAGCGTAGACGGAGAGACCCAGTACTTC
CASSVDGETQYF
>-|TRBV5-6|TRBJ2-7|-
TGTGCCAGCAGCTTGGTAGGGGCCTTCTCCTACGAGCAGTACTTC
CASSLVGAFSYEQYF
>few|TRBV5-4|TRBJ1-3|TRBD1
TGTGCCAGCAGCACGAGTTCCAGGGGGGACACCATATATTTT
CASSTSSRGDTIYF
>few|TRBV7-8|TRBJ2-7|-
TGTGCCAGCAGCTTAGCGAGGGGTCCAGTCTACGAGCAGTACTTC
CASSLARGPVYEQYF
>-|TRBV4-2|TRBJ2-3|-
TGTGCCAGCAGCCAATTTGAAGGTCGTACAGATACGCAGTATTTT
CASSQFEGRTDTQYF
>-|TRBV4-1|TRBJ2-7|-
TGCGCCAGCAGCCAAGATCATGTGGGTTGGGTCGACGAGCAGTACTTC
CASSQDHVGWVDEQYF
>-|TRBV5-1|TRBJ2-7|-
TGCGCCAGCAACCAAGGAGGAGCCTACGAGCAGTACTTC
CASNQGGAYEQYF
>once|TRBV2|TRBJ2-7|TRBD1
TGTGCCAGCAGTGGGCCGGGACAGTGGACCTACGAGCAGTACTTC
CASSGPGQWTYEQYF
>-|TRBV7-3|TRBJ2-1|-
TGTGCCAGCAGCCCTCCCGGCGGGGAACTATACAATGAGCAGTTCTTC
CASSPPGGELYNEQFF
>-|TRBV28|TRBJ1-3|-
TGTGCCGGATCTACGCGGGGTGGCGGGGGCAACACCATATATTTT
CAGSTRGGGGNTIYF
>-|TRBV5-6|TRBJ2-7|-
TGTGCCAGCAGCTTACTTACAGGGTCCAACTACGAGCAGTACTTC
CASSLLTGSNYEQYF
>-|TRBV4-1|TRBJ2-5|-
TGCGCCAGCAGCCAGGTGGGGCAAGAGACCCAGTACTTC
CASSQVGQETQYF
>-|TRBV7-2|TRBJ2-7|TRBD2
TGTGCCAGCAGCTTAGGGGGACTAGTCGCGAGAGGATACGAGCAGTACTTC
CASSLGGLVARGYEQYF
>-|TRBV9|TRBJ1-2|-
TGTGCCAGCAGCGTAGGTGGGGGAGACCCTCACTATGGCTACACCTTC
CASSVGGGDPHYGYTF
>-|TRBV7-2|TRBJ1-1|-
TGTGCCAGCAGCTTGGGTGCAGGGTGGGCGACTGAAGCTTTCTTT
CASSLGAGWATEAFF
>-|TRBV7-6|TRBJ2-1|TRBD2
TGTGCCAGCAGCTTAGGTTTCCAGCGGGAGTCTTTTCCGTTCTTC
CASSLGFQRESFPFF
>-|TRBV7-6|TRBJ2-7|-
TGTGCCAGCAGCTTTCTCGGGGAATCCTACGAGCAGTACTTC
CASSFLGESYEQYF
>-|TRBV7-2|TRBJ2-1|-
TGTGCCAGCAGCTTTGGCAGGGAGAGAGATGAGCAGTTCTTC
CASSFGRERDEQFF
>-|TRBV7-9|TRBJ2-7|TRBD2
TGTGCCAGCAGCGCTGGGGGCGGGGGGGCCCCGGGAACCTCCTACGAGCAGTACTTC
CASSAGGGGAPGTSYEQYF
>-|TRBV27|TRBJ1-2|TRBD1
TGTGCCAGCAGCCCTCAGACAGGGGTGATAAACTATGGCTACACCTTC
CASSPQTGVINYGYTF
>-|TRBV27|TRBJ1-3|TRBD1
TGTGCCAGCAGCACACAGGGGGCGGGAAACACCATATATTTT
CASSTQGAGNTIYF
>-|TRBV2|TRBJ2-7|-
TGTGCCAGCAGACGGACTCTGAACTACGAGCAGTACTTC
CASRRTLNYEQYF
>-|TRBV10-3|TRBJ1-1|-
TGTGCCATCAGTGAGTCGGTGGGTTTAGGCACTGAAGCTTTCTTT
CAISESVGLGTEAFF
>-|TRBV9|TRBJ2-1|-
TGTGCCAGCAGCGTAGGAGGCCAAATAAACAATGAGCAGTTCTTC
CASSVGGQINNEQFF
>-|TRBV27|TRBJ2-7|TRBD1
TGTGCCAGCAGTCGCCGCGGGACAGGGGAAGAGCAGTACTTC
CASSRRGTGEEQYF
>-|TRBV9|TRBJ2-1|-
TGTGCCAGCAGCGCACGGGGAGGGACAGGTTTCCGTGAGCAGTTCTTC
CASSARGGTGFREQFF
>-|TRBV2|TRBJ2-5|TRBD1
TGTGCCAGCATCTCCCAGGGACAGAGCCAAGAGACCCAGTACTTC
CASISQGQSQETQYF